These 15 T cell receptor beta chains share one sample of origin, sequenced in a study of control samples from healthy donors and cancer patients. Profiled with immunoSEQ multiplex PCR; TCRdb holds only in-frame clones, not every one. Counted here are 150,000 to 200,000 clones, roughly nine tenths occurring once; the ten biggest clones make up approximately 1.5%. The sequenced material came from blood. Source of these receptors: a woman aged 25 to 39 in good health.

J is TRBJ2-2 and V is TRBV7-8, with 10 nucleotides matching TRBD2. The CDR3 is 16 amino acids. Germline CDR1 reads SGHVS; CDR2 reads FQNEAQ. V lost 5 bases to trimming and J lost 0 bases; unmatched junction nucleotides: 3. CDR3 sequence (DNA): TGTGCCAGCAGCCGAGCGGGAGGGCCGAACACCGGGGAGCTGTTTTTT. Encoded protein: CASSRAGGPNTGELFF.

The rearrangement joins TRBV5-1 to TRBJ2-7, with D possibly being TRBD2 (6 bases). CDR1 SGHRS and CDR2 YFSETQ come from the germline V gene. This CDR3 has 13 residues. V lost 7 bases to trimming and J lost 7 bases, with 18 bases between them. The CDR3 DNA sequence: TGCGCCAGCCATGAAGGCGGGGCGCGGGAGCAGTACTTC. Its protein is CASHEGGAREQYF.

CDR3: CASSRDFGETQYF. The CDR3 bases are TGTGCCAGCAGCCGGGACTTCGGGGAGACCCAGTACTTC. This chain links TRBV6-6 with TRBJ2-5; D may be TRBD2 (6 bases). V dropped 6 bases and J dropped 5 bases, with 13 bases sitting between them. This CDR3 region has 13 residues. The germline gives CDR1 MNHNY, CDR2 SVGAGI (reference sequence).

The rearrangement links TRBV11-2 to TRBJ2-7; 8 bases align to TRBD1. CDR3 length: 13 residues. The V gene's germline CDR1 is SGHAT and CDR2 FQNNGV. The V segment lost 5 bases and the J segment 7 bases; nucleotides outside the gene matches: 7. The CDR3 nucleotides are TGTGCCAGCAGCCGGGACAGGAGAGGAGAGCAGTACTTC. Translation gives CASSRDRRGEQYF.

This clone was counted once. Other DNA sequences within the sample encode an identical CDR3. V usage is TRBV6-1 and J usage is TRBJ2-7; D gene uncertain. Trimming left V 3 bases short and J 2 bases short, with 5 bases between. CDR3 length: 12 residues. Germline CDR1 is MNHNS and CDR2 is SASEGT. The CDR3 spells CASSEGTYEQYF. As DNA, the CDR3 is TGTGCCAGCAGTGAGGGGACCTACGAGCAGTACTTC.

This sequence joins TRBV30 and TRBJ2-7, with D tentatively TRBD1 (5 bases). V lost 0 bases and J 1 base, leaving 7 bases between the germline ends. The germline gives CDR1 GTSNPN, CDR2 SVGIG (reference sequence). The CDR3 runs to 13 residues. CDR3 loop: CAWSVGHSYEQYF. The CDR3, as DNA: TGTGCCTGGAGTGTAGGACATTCCTACGAGCAGTACTTC.

The V call is TRBV18, the J call TRBJ1-1; TRBD1 matches at 8 bases. The CDR3 is 17 residues long. V was clipped by 2 bases and J by 0 bases; unmatched bases: 8. Germline-derived CDR1 and CDR2 are KGHSH and LQKENI. CDR3 coding DNA: TGTGCCAGCTCACCAGGATCACAGGGGGTGGTGAACACTGAAGCTTTCTTT. Translated: CASSPGSQGVVNTEAFF.

CDR3 in amino acids: CASSEPSGSYEQYF. In DNA, the CDR3 is TGTGCCAGCAGTGAACCTAGCGGGAGCTACGAGCAGTACTTC. This rearrangement joins TRBV6-1 to TRBJ2-7; 10 bases are shared with TRBD2. The germline V gene has CDR1 MNHNS and CDR2 SASEGT. There are 14 residues in the CDR3. The V and J ends lost 2 bases and 3 bases, in that order; junction bases with no gene match: 1.

This clone was found once. V is TRBV2 and J is TRBJ2-1, with D tentatively TRBD1 or TRBD2 (5 bases each). The germline V and J ends were trimmed by 8 bases and 5 bases, with 13 bases remaining between them. The CDR3 contains 13 residues. The germline V gene encodes CDR1 SNHLY and CDR2 FYNNEI. The CDR3 spells CASRRELHNEQFF. The CDR3 nucleotides read TGTGCCAGCCGCAGGGAGTTGCACAATGAGCAGTTCTTC.

The V and J genes are TRBV5-5 and TRBJ1-1, with D unclear. The CDR3 covers 13 residues. Germline V gene lookup returns CDR1 SGHKS and CDR2 YYEKEE (reference sequence). Trimming took 0 bases from V and 1 from J, leaving 4 bases between them. The CDR3 loop is CASSLGRNTEAFF. CDR3 bases: TGTGCCAGCAGCTTGGGAAGGAACACTGAAGCTTTCTTT.

This chain joins TRBV5-1 and TRBJ1-6; D is undetermined. V was trimmed by 1 base and J by 0 bases, leaving 8 bases between them. This CDR3 is built from 16 residues. Looked up from germline, CDR1 is SGHRS and CDR2 is YFSETQ. The CDR3 bases are TGCGCCAGCAGCTTGACAGTGAGCTCCTATAATTCACCCCTCCACTTT. This encodes CASSLTVSSYNSPLHF.

The rearrangement links TRBV27 to TRBJ1-6; tentatively, D is TRBD1 (5 bases). Germline V CDR1 and CDR2: MNHEY, SMNVEV (reference sequence). V gave up 3 bases and J gave up 7 bases, with 13 bases separating them. The CDR3 runs 15 residues. CDR3 protein: CASSFWQGTNSPLHF. Here the CDR3 DNA reads TGTGCCAGCAGTTTTTGGCAGGGCACAAATTCACCCCTCCACTTT.

This CDR3 is CASSPTGGTNEKLFF. Written as DNA, the CDR3 is TGCGCCAGCAGCCCCACAGGGGGAACTAATGAAAAACTGTTTTTT. This chain connects TRBV5-1 to TRBJ1-4; 8 bases fit TRBD1. The CDR3 spans 15 residues. Germline V CDR1 and CDR2: SGHRS, YFSETQ. Trimming at V came to 4 bases and at J to 1 base, leaving 3 bases not matched to a gene.

This chain joins TRBV6-2 or TRBV6-3 and TRBJ2-3; weak D call: TRBD2 (6 bases). The CDR3 runs to 14 residues. The ends were cut back, 2 bases at V and 2 bases at J, with 8 bases in the middle. The germline V gene encodes CDR1 MNHEY and CDR2 SVGEGT. For the CDR3, the DNA is TGTGCCAGCAGTTACGGAGGGATCACAGATACGCAGTATTTT. Its translation is CASSYGGITDTQYF.

The chain is built from TRBV6-5 and TRBJ1-5; 7 bases line up with TRBD1. V shed 0 bases, J shed 7 bases, and the junction held 6 bases outside the gene matches. Per the germline V gene, CDR1 is MNHEY and CDR2 is SVGAGI. The CDR3 consists of 15 residues. In DNA form, the CDR3 reads TGTGCCAGCAGTTACTCGTTCCAGGGGGGGCAGCCCCAGCATTTT. This translates into CASSYSFQGGQPQHF.